The rows below give T cell receptor beta chains drawn from one sample of a study of blood T cell repertoires in COVID-19. The table came from immunoSEQ multiplex PCR; TCRdb's copy has only in-frame clones and leaves some out. Of 300,000 to 400,000 clones listed, more than 75% are singletons. The material sequenced was PBMCs or T cells enriched from blood (not recorded which). The receptors originated from a woman under 30 who had recovered from COVID-19. The CDR3 runs from the conserved cysteine through the conserved F or W. Each record gives: clone size, V gene, J gene, D gene, CDR3 protein, CDR3 DNA. A D gene is named only where the DNA matches it firmly. A row's size may be missing; if present it is once, few, many or a size class.

abundance: NA
v_gene: TRBV19
j_gene: TRBJ2-7
d_gene: TRBD1
CDR3aa: CASSVGQAPYEQYF
CDR3nt: TGTGCCAGTAGCGTCGGACAGGCGCCCTACGAGCAGTACTTC

abundance: NA
v_gene: TRBV7-2
j_gene: TRBJ1-6
d_gene: NA
CDR3aa: CASSLAFLGGSPLHF
CDR3nt: TGTGCCAGCAGCTTAGCATTCTTGGGGGGTTCACCCCTCCACTTT

abundance: NA
v_gene: TRBV27
j_gene: TRBJ2-1
d_gene: NA
CDR3aa: CASSSTNRFYNEQFF
CDR3nt: TGTGCCAGCAGTTCCACTAACAGGTTTTACAATGAGCAGTTCTTC

abundance: NA
v_gene: TRBV7-6
j_gene: TRBJ2-1
d_gene: TRBD2
CDR3aa: CASSLARGGLDNEQFF
CDR3nt: TGTGCCAGCAGCTTAGCTCGGGGGGGCCTAGACAATGAGCAGTTCTTC

abundance: NA
v_gene: TRBV4-1
j_gene: TRBJ2-1
d_gene: TRBD2
CDR3aa: CASSQLLAGGPGYNEQFF
CDR3nt: TGCGCCAGCAGCCAGTTACTAGCGGGGGGGCCAGGTTACAATGAGCAGTTCTTC

abundance: NA
v_gene: TRBV10-3
j_gene: TRBJ2-2
d_gene: NA
CDR3aa: CAIWPSPNTGELFF
CDR3nt: TGTGCCATCTGGCCTAGCCCTAACACCGGGGAGCTGTTTTTT

abundance: NA
v_gene: TRBV19
j_gene: TRBJ1-5
d_gene: NA
CDR3aa: CASSMRGDQPQHF
CDR3nt: TGTGCCAGTAGTATGCGGGGGGATCAGCCCCAGCATTTT

abundance: NA
v_gene: TRBV19
j_gene: TRBJ1-3
d_gene: NA
CDR3aa: CASISIIRERPGNTIYF
CDR3nt: TGTGCCAGTATTTCGATAATCAGGGAAAGGCCTGGAAACACCATATATTTT

abundance: NA
v_gene: TRBV4-1
j_gene: TRBJ2-5
d_gene: NA
CDR3aa: CASSQGSSDQETQYF
CDR3nt: TGCGCCAGCAGCCAAGGTAGTAGCGATCAGGAGACCCAGTACTTC

abundance: few
v_gene: TRBV5-8
j_gene: TRBJ1-6
d_gene: TRBD1
CDR3aa: CASSRTGDNSPLHF
CDR3nt: TGTGCCAGCAGCCGGACAGGGGACAATTCACCCCTCCACTTT

abundance: NA
v_gene: TRBV27
j_gene: TRBJ1-1
d_gene: NA
CDR3aa: CASFFVRSNTEAFF
CDR3nt: TGTGCCAGCTTTTTTGTCAGGTCGAACACTGAAGCTTTCTTT

abundance: NA
v_gene: TRBV27
j_gene: TRBJ1-2
d_gene: TRBD1
CDR3aa: CASPTGIGGYTF
CDR3nt: TGTGCCAGCCCGACAGGGATCGGGGGCTACACCTTC

abundance: NA
v_gene: TRBV7-8
j_gene: TRBJ2-7
d_gene: NA
CDR3aa: CASSLGRSYEQYF
CDR3nt: TGTGCCAGCAGCTTAGGCAGATCCTACGAGCAGTACTTC

abundance: NA
v_gene: TRBV5-5
j_gene: TRBJ2-3
d_gene: NA
CDR3aa: CASSFRRATDTQYF
CDR3nt: TGTGCCAGCAGCTTTCGCAGGGCGACAGATACGCAGTATTTT

abundance: NA
v_gene: TRBV18
j_gene: TRBJ1-6
d_gene: NA
CDR3aa: CASSPWETGNYNSPLHF
CDR3nt: TGTGCCAGCTCACCATGGGAGACCGGGAACTATAATTCACCCCTCCACTTT

abundance: NA
v_gene: TRBV7-9
j_gene: TRBJ2-3
d_gene: TRBD1
CDR3aa: CASSQGTGTDTQYF
CDR3nt: TGTGCCAGCAGCCAAGGGACAGGGACAGATACGCAGTATTTT

abundance: once
v_gene: TRBV19
j_gene: TRBJ2-1
d_gene: NA
CDR3aa: CASSDPGLRLNEQFF
CDR3nt: TGTGCCAGTAGCGACCCGGGACTCCGATTGAATGAGCAGTTCTTC

abundance: NA
v_gene: TRBV4-1
j_gene: TRBJ1-1
d_gene: NA
CDR3aa: CASSPNPGVNTEAFF
CDR3nt: TGCGCCAGCAGCCCTAATCCGGGGGTGAACACTGAAGCTTTCTTT

abundance: NA
v_gene: TRBV18
j_gene: TRBJ2-2
d_gene: TRBD1
CDR3aa: CASSPDRGRELFF
CDR3nt: TGTGCCAGCTCACCGGACAGGGGTAGAGAGCTGTTTTTT

abundance: NA
v_gene: TRBV7-8
j_gene: TRBJ2-5
d_gene: NA
CDR3aa: CASSPSSETQYF
CDR3nt: TGTGCCAGCAGCCCGAGTTCAGAGACCCAGTACTTC

abundance: NA
v_gene: TRBV27
j_gene: TRBJ1-2
d_gene: NA
CDR3aa: CASSFGGQNYGYTF
CDR3nt: TGTGCCAGCAGTTTCGGCGGGCAGAACTATGGCTACACCTTC

abundance: NA
v_gene: TRBV10-3
j_gene: TRBJ2-1
d_gene: TRBD1
CDR3aa: CAIRHPGQGDNEQFF
CDR3nt: TGTGCCATCAGGCATCCGGGACAGGGGGACAATGAGCAGTTCTTC

abundance: NA
v_gene: TRBV7-9
j_gene: TRBJ1-4
d_gene: NA
CDR3aa: CASSLQGEKLFF
CDR3nt: TGTGCCAGCAGCTTACAGGGAGAAAAACTGTTTTTT

abundance: NA
v_gene: TRBV6-2/TRBV6-3
j_gene: TRBJ2-7
d_gene: NA
CDR3aa: CASSFGQGFSEQYF
CDR3nt: TGTGCCAGCAGTTTCGGTCAGGGGTTCAGCGAGCAGTACTTC

abundance: once
v_gene: TRBV14
j_gene: TRBJ2-7
d_gene: TRBD2
CDR3aa: CASSQGSAGALYEQYF
CDR3nt: TGTGCCAGCAGCCAAGGATCAGCGGGGGCACTATACGAGCAGTACTTC

abundance: once
v_gene: TRBV5-6
j_gene: TRBJ1-1
d_gene: NA
CDR3aa: CASSRMRAEAFF
CDR3nt: TGTGCCAGCAGCCGGATGAGGGCTGAAGCTTTCTTT

abundance: NA
v_gene: TRBV30
j_gene: TRBJ1-2
d_gene: NA
CDR3aa: CAWSGPQGGDYGYTF
CDR3nt: TGTGCCTGGAGCGGCCCCCAGGGAGGGGACTATGGCTACACCTTC

abundance: NA
v_gene: TRBV5-1
j_gene: TRBJ2-1
d_gene: TRBD2
CDR3aa: CASSFLAGEFYNEQFF
CDR3nt: TGCGCCAGCAGCTTCTTAGCGGGGGAGTTCTACAATGAGCAGTTCTTC

abundance: NA
v_gene: TRBV19
j_gene: TRBJ1-5
d_gene: TRBD1
CDR3aa: CASTTDRVYNQPQHF
CDR3nt: TGTGCCAGTACCACGGACAGGGTCTACAATCAGCCCCAGCATTTT

abundance: NA
v_gene: TRBV4-1
j_gene: TRBJ1-4
d_gene: NA
CDR3aa: CASSHGTLGSPLFF
CDR3nt: TGCGCCAGCAGCCACGGGACACTAGGTAGCCCGCTGTTTTTT

abundance: NA
v_gene: TRBV7-2
j_gene: TRBJ1-6
d_gene: TRBD1
CDR3aa: CASSQGQGAGNSPLHF
CDR3nt: TGTGCCAGCAGCCAAGGACAGGGGGCGGGAAATTCACCCCTCCACTTT

abundance: few
v_gene: TRBV19
j_gene: TRBJ1-2
d_gene: NA
CDR3aa: CASSIGTKSGYTF
CDR3nt: TGTGCCAGTAGCATCGGGACAAAAAGTGGCTACACCTTC

abundance: NA
v_gene: TRBV29-1
j_gene: TRBJ2-3
d_gene: NA
CDR3aa: CSVDPQEGTGTQYF
CDR3nt: TGCAGCGTTGATCCTCAGGAGGGGACGGGTACACAGTATTTT

abundance: NA
v_gene: TRBV7-9
j_gene: TRBJ2-1
d_gene: NA
CDR3aa: CASSERHPQGSYNEQFF
CDR3nt: TGTGCCAGCAGCGAAAGACACCCCCAAGGCTCCTACAATGAGCAGTTCTTC

abundance: NA
v_gene: TRBV6-2/TRBV6-3
j_gene: TRBJ1-2
d_gene: TRBD1
CDR3aa: CASSYTHAGTDYGYTF
CDR3nt: TGTGCCAGCAGTTACACCCATGCCGGGACAGACTATGGCTACACCTTC

abundance: NA
v_gene: TRBV12-5
j_gene: TRBJ1-3
d_gene: TRBD1
CDR3aa: CASGRGPGNTIYF
CDR3nt: TGTGCTAGTGGGAGGGGGCCCGGAAACACCATATATTTT

abundance: NA
v_gene: TRBV7-2
j_gene: TRBJ2-7
d_gene: TRBD1
CDR3aa: CASSGQVSSYEQYF
CDR3nt: TGTGCCAGCAGCGGACAGGTGAGCTCCTACGAGCAGTACTTC